The entry that follows covers one T cell receptor beta chain sequence. Its antigen is not identified. Per germline, CDR1 SGHRS and CDR2 YFSETQ. CDR3 size: 17 residues. V dropped 3 bases and J dropped 10; count of bases not matched to a gene: 16. The data derive from a study of T-cell reconstitution after alpha-beta-depleted transplantation in children. It was with unique molecular identifiers that the TCRbeta library was prepared. A single record per CDR3 protein comes from TCRdb applying MiXCR to the PCR reads. Here the sample spans 530,000 or so distinct CDR3 sequences, 25% to 30% being singletons. Findings and limits, study-wide: Surviving recipient T cells and thymic progenitors produced the high day-60 TCRbeta diversity seen in some patients. Roughly two months post-transplant, alpha-beta T cells reportedly originated from several hundred graft clones that had expanded.

This specimen consisted of PBMCs, obtained before TCRalphabeta/CD19-depleted stem cell transplant. The chain links TRBV5-1 to TRBJ2-1; 10 nucleotides align to TRBD2. The source of this sequence is a boy less than two years old with Wiskott-Aldrich syndrome, due to receive a stem cell transplant. DNA for the CDR3: TGCGCCAGCAGCTCCACAACACGTCTAGCGGGGGCTAGCGAGCAGTTCTTC. Protein: CASSSTTRLAGASEQFF.